This TCR beta chain comes out of a study of cytomegalovirus exposure and HLA in healthy donors (dated by TCRdb to 2016 to 2017). In the study overall: According to an earlier analysis of around 600 of the donors, 150 million to 200 million T cells yielded over 90 million unique TCR beta sequences and less than 300 Gb of sequence data. Around 320 gigabases of sequencing data and approximately 85 million unique TCR sequences were included in an early release covering about 700 HLA-typed donors. Among the roughly 390 genotyped donors, around 81% belonged to the genetic ancestry cluster associated with self-reported Caucasian donors. The study aimed to test whether signatures of past pathogen exposure could be identified by cataloging public T cell receptors. The T cell repertoires of under 700 subjects were profiled by immunosequencing and related to cytomegalovirus serostatus. Along with the roughly 670-subject first cohort, a separate validation cohort of around 110 different subjects was used. To predict cytomegalovirus infection status, the study combined high-throughput TCR immunosequencing, statistical association of individual TCRs with disease status, and machine learning. A later analysis re-examined previously published TCR beta repertoires from about 700 donors and added high-resolution HLA genotyping to investigate patterns of TCR occurrence. Rather than using new phenotypic data, the later analysis identified candidate immune exposures from TCR beta sequences and from how often those sequences occurred across donors. An earlier analysis of around 640 of the donors used high-throughput TCR beta sequencing to judge whether each TCR beta V gene segment behaved as functional or pseudogenic. Donor age, sex, ethnicity and CMV serostatus were compiled together with the repertoire data. In a later genetic analysis, genome-wide SNP genotypes for 398 of the 666 donors were used, and that subset was treated as a discovery cohort. Every discovery cohort repertoire had been produced on one sequencing platform. HLA typing included class I and class II loci at four-digit resolution. The number of donors typed differed by locus, with roughly 629-640 for A, B, C, DRB1 and DQB1, around 560 for DQA1, approximately 570 for DPA1, and approximately 470 for DPB1. Roughly five DR-DQ haplotypes were handled as single units for association and clustering because linkage in the cohort was strong. Among roughly 400 genotyped donors of the cohort, an average of roughly 230,000 unique TCR beta nucleotide sequences was sequenced per donor, of which 15% to 20% were non-productive. The paper as a whole reports these results and caveats: Most TCR sequences were observed very rarely across donors, whereas some public TCRs were present in many individuals. A later analysis found that most CMV-associated TCR beta chains appeared HLA-restricted, with HLA associations seemingly driven largely by CMV exposure. Linkage disequilibrium might explain the correlated functional status among segregating V segments, but an unknown experimental factor could not be excluded. The sequencing pipeline was judged likely to have produced a cluster of highly shared sequence variants as a technical artifact. Strong co-occurrence of HLA alleles, especially DR and DQ, made assigning TCR associations to individual alleles difficult. The presence/absence analyses assumed that sequencing depth was roughly uniform across donors, and that assumption may not be true. In a later analysis, the rate of TCR association differed among HLA loci, with DRB1 alleles having the most associated TCRs and HLA-C alleles having the fewest. The earlier analysis of approximately 590 of the donors excluded some 16 rarely observed V segments, including chromosome 9 orphons, because counts were too low. The cohort was sequenced for TCR beta chains only, and without alpha or paired-chain data the features that could be detected were limited. Some IMGT-functional V segments, including TRBV6-2 and TRBV6-3, could not be distinguished by the 87-base-pair reads and were therefore excluded. For the cohort, immune exposure information was limited to CMV serostatus. In a later analysis, HLA-associated TCR beta chains showed more clonal expansion and lower generation probabilities than non-associated chains that were equally common. According to the authors, the approach could potentially be generalized to other disease states and immunological phenotypes. A later analysis reported that several top co-occurrence clusters appeared linked to parvovirus B19, influenza, CMV and Epstein-Barr virus. A total of fewer than 200 TCR beta chains were listed by the study as associated with cytomegalovirus. A further reported finding was that TCR beta sequences accurately predicted the HLA-A and HLA-B alleles for most subjects in the first cohort. Because HLA typing was unavailable for some donors at each locus, only the typed subset was used in association tests. In an earlier analysis of more than 450 of the donors, most TCR beta V segments were observed in productive rearrangements about 87% or about 30% of the time, broadly matching IMGT annotations. According to a later genetic analysis, donors in an Asian-associated ancestry cluster had fewer N-insertions in productive TCRs than the roughly 700-donor mean. In vitro tests confirmed that a few of the cytomegalovirus-associated TCR beta chains recognize cytomegalovirus antigens. A later genetic analysis associated a missense DCLRE1C variant with V-gene and J-gene trimming of TCR beta chains, and an independent cohort replicated the association. In a later analysis, 16,951 TCR beta sequences were associated with specific HLA alleles at a false discovery rate of 0.05. The classifier was reported to diagnose cytomegalovirus status with high specificity and sensitivity in both the original cohort and the validation cohort.

Of note for this clone: The antigen it recognizes is unknown. The sample holds no much larger clone one base away, and base qualities are not on file.

Its CDR3 holds 14 amino acids, cysteine through phenylalanine. The only DNA kept is the CDR3, 42 bases in frame from the first base. The germline V gene yields SGHTA for CDR1 and FQGNSA for CDR2. V was cut back by 2 bases and J by 3 bases, leaving a gap of 11 bases between them. In total, 630 or so healthy bone marrow donors made up the cohort. At the time of sampling, every cohort member was nominally healthy, though immune exposures that went unrecorded were likely present. The donor was CMV seronegative and belonged to the group of more than 300 seronegative cohort members. A peripheral blood sample was collected from each donor, and TCR beta sequencing was performed on peripheral blood mononuclear cells. The Qiagen DNeasy Blood Extraction Kit was used to extract genomic DNA from the blood cell samples. Library creation used the immunoSEQ multiplex PCR assay. The multiplex PCR relied on a mix of 60 forward primers for TCR Vbeta segments and 13 reverse primers for TCR Jbeta segments. The CDR3 region of rearranged TCR beta genes was amplified from genomic DNA with a multiplex PCR assay. The Illumina HiSeq System was used to sequence the amplified TCR beta libraries as 87-base-pair reads. The paper's processing steps were these. In a later analysis, 77 million or so unique TCR beta chains were counted across the roughly 670 repertoires, and roughly 11 million of these chains were shared by at least two donors. A nearest-neighbor algorithm error-corrected the raw reads and collapsed the reads into unique sequences, merging closely related sequences to remove PCR and sequencing errors. V, D and J gene segments were assigned by aligning CDR3 sequences to IMGT reference sequences. For a sequence to be retained, a match of at least six nucleotides was required to both a V gene segment and a J gene segment. A rearrangement counted as productive if the CDR3 had no stop codons and remained in frame with V and J, and every other rearrangement counted as non-productive. Following IMGT convention, CDR3 was defined as the stretch from the second conserved V-encoded cysteine to the conserved J-encoded phenylalanine. In an earlier analysis of more than 550 of the donors, sequences lacking an unambiguous match to a single V gene segment were excluded. In an earlier analysis of a few hundred of the donors, a V segment was called functional when productive rearrangements were above 56.7%, and segregating when the standard deviation between donors exceeded 5%. A statistical classification framework was built to diagnose cytomegalovirus status from the catalog of TCR beta chain sequences. In a later analysis, TCR nucleotide sequences were compared against IMGT/GENE-DB human TR gene sequences so that V and J genes could be assigned. A later analysis assigned CDR3 sequences and most-parsimonious VDJ recombination scenarios with the TCRdist pipeline. In a later analysis, each TCR beta chain was defined by its CDR3 amino acid sequence together with its V-gene family, and reads without a unique V-gene family were excluded. To address suspected cross-contamination and a sequencing artifact, a later analysis removed approximately 590 highly shared, low-generation-probability nucleotide sequences. In a later analysis, a clonal expansion index for each public chain was calculated from normalized within-repertoire ranks of inferred template counts. Generation probabilities in a later analysis came from a VDJ recombination model fitted to out-of-frame rearrangements, and those results were checked against IGoR. In a later analysis, hypergeometric tests were used to score TCR-TCR, TCR-HLA and TCR-CMV co-occurrence, with a repertoire-size bias correction applied to TCR pairs. In a later analysis, false discovery rates were estimated by permuting HLA or CMV assignments 20 times. A later analysis grouped co-occurring TCRs with DBSCAN, adding TCRdist sequence similarity when clustering within HLA-allele-positive subsets. Repertoires with fewer than 30,000 or more than 120,000 public chains were left out of co-occurrence clustering, as were a handful of repertoires with anomalous nucleotide sharing. Sourced from immuneACCESS, this table was stored by TCRdb with only in-frame sequences that have V and J called. A share of the clones is absent; for the studies checked, an unresolved V gene accounts for under half, and the remainder has no known explanation. V and J calls and clone size are as listed in that table; D and trimming were resolved from the DNA. Counted in this sample were roughly 100,000 clones; 60% to 85% of them appeared once. The top ten hold around 5.1% of the sample.

Sequencing was carried out using PBMCs. The sequence joins TRBV7-2 to TRBJ2-7, with the D gene not confidently named. The receptor was derived from a male donor in good health and CMV-seronegative. The base sequence is TGTGCCAGCAGCTTATCCAACGTCTACTACGAGCAGTACTTC. It is translated as CASSLSNVYYEQYF.